This T cell receptor beta chain was sequenced for a study of OX40 agonist ivuxolimab in advanced cancers. Points from the study as a whole: CD8+ T cells (on average) carried more expanded clones than CD4+ T cells. Doses of 0.1 to 3.0 mg/kg were accompanied by clonal expansion of CD4+ and CD8+ blood T cells by week 6.

TCRdb's table, derived via immunoSEQ multiplex PCR, lists solely in-frame clones and lacks some. This sample carries about 71,000 clones, approximately 90% of them seen once, and the ten largest clones take 1.1%. Regarding this clone: Its matching antigen is unknown.

At baseline, cycle 4 day 1, and cycle 7 day 1, blood was sampled. The CDR3 length is 13 residues. V was pared by 7 bases and J by 6 bases, with 13 bases between. Germline V gene lookup returns CDR1 ENHRY and CDR2 SYGVKD. The clonotype was recovered from an adult with an advanced solid tumor such as melanoma, head and neck, liver or kidney cancer. Sequencing used CD4+ or CD8+ T cells sorted from blood, obtained in a trial of the OX40 agonist ivuxolimab. The V call is TRBV10-3, the J call TRBJ1-3; a weak D match, TRBD1 (5 bases). Here the CDR3 reads CAIIGETENTIYF. Written as DNA, the CDR3 is TGTGCCATCATAGGGGAGACTGAAAACACCATATATTTT.